The TCR beta chain described here comes from a study of shared clonotypes between healthy human individuals. In the naive CD8 group, cells lacked CD45RO and were positively selected for CCR7, so terminally differentiated effector memory CD45RA+ cells were left out. Donors comprised only Caucasian adults living in Nashville, Tennessee. V gave up 7 bases and J gave up 0 bases, with 14 bases separating them. The CDR3 spans 14 residues. The germline V gene has CDR1 SGHDT and CDR2 YYEEEE. Produced via immunoSEQ multiplex PCR; TCRdb's table is partial and in-frame only. The sample has about 2.1 million clones; around 95% are singletons.

The source of this sequence is a young man in good health. Some clones in this sample may be carry-over from other donors' samples. The chain is built from TRBV5-6 and TRBJ2-7, with a possible D match to TRBD1 (6 bases). Sequencing was performed on naive CD8+ T cells from PBMCs. DNA for the CDR3: TGTGCCAGCGGGGGCTGGACAGACTCCTACGAGCAGTACTTC. Protein product: CASGGWTDSYEQYF.